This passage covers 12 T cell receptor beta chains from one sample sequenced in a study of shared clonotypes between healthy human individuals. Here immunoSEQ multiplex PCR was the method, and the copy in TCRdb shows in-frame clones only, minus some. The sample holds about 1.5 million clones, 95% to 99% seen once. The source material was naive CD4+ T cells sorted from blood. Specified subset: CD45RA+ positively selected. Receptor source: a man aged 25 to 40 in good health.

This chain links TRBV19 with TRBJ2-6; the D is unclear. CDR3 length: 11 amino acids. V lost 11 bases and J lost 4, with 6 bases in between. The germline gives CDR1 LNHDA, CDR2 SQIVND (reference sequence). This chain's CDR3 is CARAGANVLTF. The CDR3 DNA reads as TGTGCCCGCGCCGGGGCCAACGTCCTGACTTTC.

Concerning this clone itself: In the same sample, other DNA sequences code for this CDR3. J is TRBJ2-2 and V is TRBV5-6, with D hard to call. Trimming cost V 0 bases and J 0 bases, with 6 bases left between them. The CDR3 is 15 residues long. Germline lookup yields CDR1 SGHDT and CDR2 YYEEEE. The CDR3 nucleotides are TGTGCCAGCAGCTTGGGCCTTGCGAACACCGGGGAGCTGTTTTTT. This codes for CASSLGLANTGELFF.

DNA of the CDR3: TGTGCCAGTAGTATACCGAGGGACAGGGGGCGAAACACCGGGGAGCTGTTTTTT. Its protein is CASSIPRDRGRNTGELFF. The chain is built from TRBV19 and TRBJ2-2; 12 positions match TRBD1. The CDR3 extends over 18 amino acids. V shed 2 bases, J shed 2 bases, and the junction held 6 bases outside the gene matches. Germline CDR1 reads LNHDA; CDR2 reads SQIVND (reference sequence).

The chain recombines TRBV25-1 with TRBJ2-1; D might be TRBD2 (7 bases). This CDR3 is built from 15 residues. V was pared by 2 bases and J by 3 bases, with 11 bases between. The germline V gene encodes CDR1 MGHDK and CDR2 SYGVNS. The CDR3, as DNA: TGTGCCAGCAGTGAAAGGGGGGGACACTACAATGAGCAGTTCTTC. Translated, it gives CASSERGGHYNEQFF.

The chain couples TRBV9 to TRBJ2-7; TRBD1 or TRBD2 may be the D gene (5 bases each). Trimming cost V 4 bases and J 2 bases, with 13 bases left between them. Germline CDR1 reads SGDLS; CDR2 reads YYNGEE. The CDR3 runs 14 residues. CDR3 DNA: TGTGCCAGCAGCCCCAGGGACCTCACCTACGAGCAGTACTTC. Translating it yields CASSPRDLTYEQYF.

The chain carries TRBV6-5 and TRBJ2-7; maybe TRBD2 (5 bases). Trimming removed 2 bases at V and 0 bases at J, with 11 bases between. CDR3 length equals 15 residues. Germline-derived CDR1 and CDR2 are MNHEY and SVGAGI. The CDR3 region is CASSYGRAASYEQYF. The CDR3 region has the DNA TGTGCCAGCAGTTACGGGCGGGCCGCCTCCTACGAGCAGTACTTC.

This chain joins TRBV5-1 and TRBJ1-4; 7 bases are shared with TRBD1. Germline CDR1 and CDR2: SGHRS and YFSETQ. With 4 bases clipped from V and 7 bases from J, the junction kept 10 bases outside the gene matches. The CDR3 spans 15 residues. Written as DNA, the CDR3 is TGCGCCAGCAGCCAAACAGGGGTTTTTGGTGAAAAACTGTTTTTT. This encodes CASSQTGVFGEKLFF. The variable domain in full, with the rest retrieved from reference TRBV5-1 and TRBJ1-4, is KAGVTQTPRYLIKTRGQQVTLSCSPISGHRSVSWYQQTPGQGLQFLFEYFSETQRNKGNFPGRFSGRQFSNSRSEMNVSTLELGDSALYLCASSQTGVFGEKLFFGSGTQLSVL.

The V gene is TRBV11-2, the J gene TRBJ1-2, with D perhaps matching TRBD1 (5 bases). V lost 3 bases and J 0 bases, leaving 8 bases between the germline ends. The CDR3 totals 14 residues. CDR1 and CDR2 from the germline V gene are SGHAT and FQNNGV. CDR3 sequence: CASSFQGSNYGYTF. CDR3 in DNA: TGTGCCAGCAGCTTTCAGGGATCTAACTATGGCTACACCTTC.

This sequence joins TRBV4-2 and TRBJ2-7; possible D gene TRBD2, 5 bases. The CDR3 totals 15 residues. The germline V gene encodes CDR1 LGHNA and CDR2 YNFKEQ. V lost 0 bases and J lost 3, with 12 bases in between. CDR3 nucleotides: TGTGCCAGCAGCCAAGAATCTAGCTTTGGCTACGAGCAGTACTTC. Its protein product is CASSQESSFGYEQYF.

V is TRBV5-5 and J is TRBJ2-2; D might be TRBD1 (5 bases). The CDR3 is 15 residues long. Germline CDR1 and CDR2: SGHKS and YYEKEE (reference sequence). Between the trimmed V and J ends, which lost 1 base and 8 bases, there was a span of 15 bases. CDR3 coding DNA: TGTGCCAGCAGCTTGTCTGGCACAGGCCCGGGGGAGCTGTTTTTT. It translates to CASSLSGTGPGELFF.

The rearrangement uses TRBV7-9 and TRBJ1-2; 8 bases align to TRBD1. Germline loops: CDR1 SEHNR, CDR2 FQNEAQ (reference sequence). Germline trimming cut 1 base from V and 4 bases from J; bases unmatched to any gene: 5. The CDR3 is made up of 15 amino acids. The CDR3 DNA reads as TGTGCCAGCAGCTTAGGCCCCACAGGGGGCTATGGCTACACCTTC. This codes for CASSLGPTGGYGYTF.

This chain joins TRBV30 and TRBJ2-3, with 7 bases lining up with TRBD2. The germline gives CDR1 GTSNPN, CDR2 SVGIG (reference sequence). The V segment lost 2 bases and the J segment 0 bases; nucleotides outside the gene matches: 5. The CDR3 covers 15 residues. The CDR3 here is CAWSRLAASTDTQYF. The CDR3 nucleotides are TGTGCCTGGAGTCGGCTAGCGGCTAGCACAGATACGCAGTATTTT. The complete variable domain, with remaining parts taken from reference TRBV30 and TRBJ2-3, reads SQTIHQWPATLVQPVGSPLSLECTVEGTSNPNLYWYRQAAGRGLQLLFYSVGIGQISSEVPQNLSASRPQDRQFILSSKKLLLSDSGFYLCAWSRLAASTDTQYFGPGTRLTVL.